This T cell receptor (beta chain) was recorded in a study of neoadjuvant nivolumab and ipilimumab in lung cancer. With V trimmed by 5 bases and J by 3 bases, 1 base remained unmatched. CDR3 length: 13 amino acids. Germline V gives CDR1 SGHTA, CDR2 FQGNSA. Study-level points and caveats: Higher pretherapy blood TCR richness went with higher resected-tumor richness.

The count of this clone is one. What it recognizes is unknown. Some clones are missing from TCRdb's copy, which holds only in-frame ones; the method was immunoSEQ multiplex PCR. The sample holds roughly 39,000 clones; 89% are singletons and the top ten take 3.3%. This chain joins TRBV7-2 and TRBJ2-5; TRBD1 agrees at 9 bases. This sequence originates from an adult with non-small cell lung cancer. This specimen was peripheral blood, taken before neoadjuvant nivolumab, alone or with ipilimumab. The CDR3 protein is CASSRDREETQYF. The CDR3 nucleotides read TGTGCCAGCAGCCGGGACAGGGAAGAGACCCAGTACTTC.